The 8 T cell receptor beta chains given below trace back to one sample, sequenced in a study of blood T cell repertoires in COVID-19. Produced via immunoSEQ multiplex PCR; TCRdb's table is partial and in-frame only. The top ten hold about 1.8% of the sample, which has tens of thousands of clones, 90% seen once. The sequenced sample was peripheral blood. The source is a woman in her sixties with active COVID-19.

The CDR3 sequence is CASSQRTGDYQETQYF. The CDR3 bases are TGTGCCAGCAGCCAGAGAACAGGGGACTACCAAGAGACCCAGTACTTC. The chain recombines TRBV11-2 with TRBJ2-5, with D possibly matching TRBD1 (7 bases). CDR3 length: 16 residues. The V gene lost 5 bases and the J gene lost 0 bases, with 16 bases spanning the gap. CDR1 is SGHAT and CDR2 is FQNNGV in the germline V gene. The entire variable domain, with the rest obtained from reference TRBV11-2 and TRBJ2-5, is as follows: EAGVAQSPRYKIIEKRQSVAFWCNPISGHATLYWYQQILGQGPKLLIQFQNNGVVDDSQLPKDRFSAERLKGVDSTLKIQPAKLEDSAVYLCASSQRTGDYQETQYFGPGTRLLVL.

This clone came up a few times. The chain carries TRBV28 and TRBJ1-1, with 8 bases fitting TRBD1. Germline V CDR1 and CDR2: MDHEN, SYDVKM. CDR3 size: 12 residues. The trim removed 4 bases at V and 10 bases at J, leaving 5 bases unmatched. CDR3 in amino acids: CASSSYRGRAFF. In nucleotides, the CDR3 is TGTGCCAGCAGTTCCTACAGGGGGAGAGCTTTCTTT.

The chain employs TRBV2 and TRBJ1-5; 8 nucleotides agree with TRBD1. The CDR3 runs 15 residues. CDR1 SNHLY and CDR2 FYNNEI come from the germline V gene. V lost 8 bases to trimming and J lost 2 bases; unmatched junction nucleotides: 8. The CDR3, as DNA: TGTGCCAGCGAGGAAGACAGGGGAGGCAATCAGCCCCAGCATTTT. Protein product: CASEEDRGGNQPQHF. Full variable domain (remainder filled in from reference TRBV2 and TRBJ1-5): EPEVTQTPSHQVTQMGQEVILRCVPISNHLYFYWYRQILGQKVEFLVSFYNNEISEKSEIFDDQFSVERPDGSNFTLKIRSTKLEDSAMYFCASEEDRGGNQPQHFGDGTRLSIL.

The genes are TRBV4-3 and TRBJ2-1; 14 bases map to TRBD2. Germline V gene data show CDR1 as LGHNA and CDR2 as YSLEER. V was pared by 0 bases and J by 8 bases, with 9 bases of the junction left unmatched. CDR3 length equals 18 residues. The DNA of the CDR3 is TGCGCCAGCAGCCAAGATGTCGGGACTAGCGGGAGAATGGATGAGCAGTTCTTC. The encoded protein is CASSQDVGTSGRMDEQFF.

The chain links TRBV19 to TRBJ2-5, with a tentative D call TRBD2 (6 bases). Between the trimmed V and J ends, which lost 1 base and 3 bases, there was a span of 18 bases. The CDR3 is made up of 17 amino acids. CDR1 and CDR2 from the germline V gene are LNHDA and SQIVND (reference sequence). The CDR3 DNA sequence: TGTGCCAGTAGTATAGTTGGCGGGGTAGCCGCGGAAGAGACCCAGTACTTC. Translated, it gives CASSIVGGVAAEETQYF.

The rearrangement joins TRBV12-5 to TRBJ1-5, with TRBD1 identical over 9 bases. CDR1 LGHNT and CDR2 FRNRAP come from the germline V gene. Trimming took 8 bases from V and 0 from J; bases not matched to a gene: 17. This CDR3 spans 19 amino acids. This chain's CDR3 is CASSHSLTGGVRSNQPQHF. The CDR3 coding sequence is TGTGCTAGTAGTCATAGTTTGACAGGGGGAGTTCGTAGCAATCAGCCCCAGCATTTT.

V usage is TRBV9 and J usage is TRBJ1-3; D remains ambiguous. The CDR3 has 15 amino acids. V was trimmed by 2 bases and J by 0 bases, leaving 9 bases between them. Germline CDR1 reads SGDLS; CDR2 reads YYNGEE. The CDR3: CASSVRRDSGNTIYF. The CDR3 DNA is TGTGCCAGCAGCGTTAGACGGGACTCTGGAAACACCATATATTTT.

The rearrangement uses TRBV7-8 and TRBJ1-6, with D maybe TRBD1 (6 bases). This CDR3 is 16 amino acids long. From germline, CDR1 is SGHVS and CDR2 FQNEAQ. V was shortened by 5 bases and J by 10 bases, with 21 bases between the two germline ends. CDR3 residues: CASSTLTGWLGSPLHF. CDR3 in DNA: TGTGCCAGCAGCACGCTTACAGGGTGGTTGGGGTCACCCCTCCACTTT.